The 10 T cell receptor beta chains listed next were all sequenced from one sample in a study of blood T cell repertoires in COVID-19. Measured with immunoSEQ multiplex PCR; TCRdb has only the in-frame clones, and not every one. The sample contains 300,000 to 400,000 clones, approximately 88% of which appear only once. Specimen: PBMCs or T cells enriched from blood (not recorded which). These receptors all come from a woman in her thirties with acute COVID-19.

This chain connects TRBV28 to TRBJ1-2; 10 bases line up with TRBD1. The junction had 10 bases not matched to a gene; V was cut back by 10 bases and J by 8 bases. This CDR3 comprises 13 residues. The germline V gene encodes CDR1 MDHEN and CDR2 SYDVKM. The CDR3, as DNA: TGTGCCACCACTTTGGGACAGGGGCGCGGCTACACCTTC. Translation: CATTLGQGRGYTF.

The chain links TRBV2 to TRBJ2-1; 11 positions match TRBD2. Germline V lookup: CDR1 SNHLY, CDR2 FYNNEI. The CDR3 loop spans 16 amino acids. Unmatched junction bases numbered 7, after V lost 5 bases and J lost 4 bases. CDR3 DNA: TGTGCCAGCAGTTCACATACTAGCGGGGGATACAATGAGCAGTTCTTC. It translates to CASSSHTSGGYNEQFF.

V usage is TRBV7-2 and J usage is TRBJ1-1; D gene unclear. Germline V gene sequence: CDR1 SGHTA, CDR2 FQGNSA. The V end lost 1 base, the J end lost 0 bases, and 9 bases lay between the germline ends. The CDR3 is 15 amino acids. The CDR3 region has the DNA TGTGCCAGCAGCTTAGGCGGTACGGTGAACACTGAAGCTTTCTTT. Translating it yields CASSLGGTVNTEAFF.

At least ten counts were recorded for this clone. The chain uses TRBV6-1 and TRBJ1-5; D remains ambiguous. Germline CDR1 reads MNHNS; CDR2 reads SASEGT. There are 15 residues in the CDR3. V gave up 2 bases and J gave up 1 base, with 9 bases separating them. The CDR3 spells CASSEIVSSNQPQHF. DNA of the CDR3: TGTGCCAGCAGTGAAATTGTAAGCAGCAATCAGCCCCAGCATTTT.

The rearrangement uses TRBV30 and TRBJ1-4, with D perhaps TRBD1 (5 bases). Germline V gene lookup returns CDR1 GTSNPN and CDR2 SVGIG (reference sequence). V gave up 0 bases and J gave up 5 bases, with 13 bases separating them. This CDR3 region has 15 residues. The CDR3 is CAWSVRQTFNEKLFF. The CDR3 DNA reads as TGTGCCTGGAGTGTTCGACAGACCTTCAATGAAAAACTGTTTTTT.

This chain connects TRBV10-3 to TRBJ2-3; 12 bases align to TRBD1. The V and J ends lost 6 bases and 2 bases, in that order; junction bases with no gene match: 3. The CDR3 is 15 residues long. The germline V gene encodes CDR1 ENHRY and CDR2 SYGVKD. CDR3 region: CAIRGDRGPTDTQYF. The CDR3 bases are TGTGCCATCAGAGGGGACAGGGGGCCCACAGATACGCAGTATTTT.

To note about this clone: Distinct nucleotide sequences in the sample also encode this CDR3. The rearrangement uses TRBV7-2 and TRBJ2-1, with TRBD1 matching 7 bases. Germline V gene data show CDR1 as SGHTA and CDR2 as FQGNSA. This CDR3 region has 13 residues. V was pared by 2 bases and J by 7 bases, with 2 bases of the junction left unmatched. The CDR3, as DNA: TGTGCCAGCAGCTTATCCAGGGGGAATGAGCAGTTCTTC. As protein: CASSLSRGNEQFF.

The genes are TRBV23-1 and TRBJ1-2, with D uncertain. TRBV23-1 is given ORF status, its function remaining uncertain. There are 13 residues in the CDR3. Trimming stripped 3 bases from V and 3 bases from J, with 8 bases between. The chain's CDR3 is CASSHQRDYGYTF. In DNA form, the CDR3 reads TGCGCCAGCAGTCATCAACGGGACTATGGCTACACCTTC.

The chain links TRBV5-6 to TRBJ1-1; the D is unclear. Germline V CDR1 and CDR2: SGHDT, YYEEEE. V dropped 0 bases and J dropped 1 base, with 4 bases sitting between them. CDR3 length: 13 residues. The CDR3 reads CASSLGANTEAFF. The CDR3 nucleotides read TGTGCCAGCAGCTTGGGGGCGAACACTGAAGCTTTCTTT.

This chain joins TRBV5-6 and TRBJ1-1, with TRBD1 identical over 9 bases. Losses at the gene ends were 4 bases for V and 2 bases for J; bases not matched to a gene: 3. Per the germline V gene, CDR1 is SGHDT and CDR2 is YYEEEE. This CDR3 has 14 residues. CDR3 coding DNA: TGTGCCAGCAGCGGGACAGGGTTAAACACTGAAGCTTTCTTT. It is translated as CASSGTGLNTEAFF.